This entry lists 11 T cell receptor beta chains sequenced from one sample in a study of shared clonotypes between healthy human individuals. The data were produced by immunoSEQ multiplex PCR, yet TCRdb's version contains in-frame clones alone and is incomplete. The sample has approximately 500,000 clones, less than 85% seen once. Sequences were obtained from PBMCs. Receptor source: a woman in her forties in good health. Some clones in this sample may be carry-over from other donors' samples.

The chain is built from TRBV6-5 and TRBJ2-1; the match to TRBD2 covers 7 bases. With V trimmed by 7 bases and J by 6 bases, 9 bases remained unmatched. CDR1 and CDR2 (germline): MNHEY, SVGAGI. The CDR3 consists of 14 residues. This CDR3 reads CASKIGLAGNEQFF. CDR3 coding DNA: TGTGCCAGCAAGATCGGATTAGCGGGCAATGAGCAGTTCTTC.

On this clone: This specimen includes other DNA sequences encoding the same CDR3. This CDR3 reads CASSISSGSYEQYF. The DNA of the CDR3 is TGTGCCAGTAGTATATCTAGCGGCTCCTACGAGCAGTACTTC. This chain joins TRBV19 and TRBJ2-7, with 7 positions matching TRBD2. Germline V gives CDR1 LNHDA, CDR2 SQIVND (reference sequence). The CDR3 length is 14 residues. V lost 2 bases and J lost 0; bases outside the gene matches: 1.

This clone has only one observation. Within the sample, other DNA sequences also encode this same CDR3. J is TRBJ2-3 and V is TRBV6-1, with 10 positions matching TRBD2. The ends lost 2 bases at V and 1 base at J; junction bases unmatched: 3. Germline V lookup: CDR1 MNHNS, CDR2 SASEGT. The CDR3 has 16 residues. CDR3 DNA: TGTGCCAGCAGTGAAACGCTAGCGGGAGGCACAGATACGCAGTATTTT. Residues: CASSETLAGGTDTQYF.

CDR3 region: CASSSALVVYGYTF. The CDR3 nucleotides read TGTGCCAGCAGCTCGGCTTTAGTGGTCTATGGCTACACCTTC. The V and J genes are TRBV7-9 and TRBJ1-2; D gene ambiguous. CDR1 SEHNR and CDR2 FQNEAQ come from the germline V gene (reference sequence). Trimming cost V 4 bases and J 4 bases, with 13 bases left between them. CDR3 length: 14 residues.

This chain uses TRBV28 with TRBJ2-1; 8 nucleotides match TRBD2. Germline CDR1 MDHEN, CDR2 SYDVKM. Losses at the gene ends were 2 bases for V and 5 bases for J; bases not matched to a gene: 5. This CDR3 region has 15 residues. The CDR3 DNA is TGTGCCAGCAGTTTAGGACTAGCAGGGCACAATGAGCAGTTCTTC. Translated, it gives CASSLGLAGHNEQFF.

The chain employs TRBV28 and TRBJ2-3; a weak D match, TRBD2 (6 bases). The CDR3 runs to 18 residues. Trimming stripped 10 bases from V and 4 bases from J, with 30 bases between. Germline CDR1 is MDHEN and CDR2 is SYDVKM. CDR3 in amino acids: CATSGKFFGSNQADTQYF. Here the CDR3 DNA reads TGTGCCACCTCAGGGAAATTTTTCGGGAGTAACCAAGCAGATACGCAGTATTTT.

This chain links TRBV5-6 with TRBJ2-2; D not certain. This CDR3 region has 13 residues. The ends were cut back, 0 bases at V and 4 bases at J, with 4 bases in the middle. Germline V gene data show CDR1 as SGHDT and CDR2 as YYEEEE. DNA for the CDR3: TGTGCCAGCAGCTTGGATTTCACCGGGGAGCTGTTTTTT. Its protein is CASSLDFTGELFF.

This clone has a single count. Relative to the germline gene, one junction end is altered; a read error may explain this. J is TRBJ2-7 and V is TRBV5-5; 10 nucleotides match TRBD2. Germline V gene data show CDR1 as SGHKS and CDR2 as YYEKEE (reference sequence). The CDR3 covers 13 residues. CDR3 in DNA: TGTGCCAGAGGAACTAGCGGGACCTATGAGCAGTACTTC. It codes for CARGTSGTYEQYF.

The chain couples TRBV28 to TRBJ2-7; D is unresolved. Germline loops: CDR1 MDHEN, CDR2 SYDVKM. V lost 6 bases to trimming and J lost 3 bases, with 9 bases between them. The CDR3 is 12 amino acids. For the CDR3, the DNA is TGTGCCAGCAGCCCAAACCGCTACGAGCAGTACTTC. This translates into CASSPNRYEQYF.

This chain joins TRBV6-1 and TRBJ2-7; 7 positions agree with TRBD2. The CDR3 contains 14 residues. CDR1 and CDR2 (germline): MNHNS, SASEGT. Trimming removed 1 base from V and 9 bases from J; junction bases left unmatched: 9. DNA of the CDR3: TGTGCCAGCAGTGAAGTAGCGGGCGGGAGTCGGCAGTACTTC. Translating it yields CASSEVAGGSRQYF.

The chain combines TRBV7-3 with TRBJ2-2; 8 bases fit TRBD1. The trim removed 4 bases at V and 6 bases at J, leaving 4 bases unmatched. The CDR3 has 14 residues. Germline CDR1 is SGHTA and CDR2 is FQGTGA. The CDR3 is CASSSPGGPGELFF. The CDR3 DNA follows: TGTGCCAGCAGCTCACCAGGGGGCCCCGGGGAGCTGTTTTTT.